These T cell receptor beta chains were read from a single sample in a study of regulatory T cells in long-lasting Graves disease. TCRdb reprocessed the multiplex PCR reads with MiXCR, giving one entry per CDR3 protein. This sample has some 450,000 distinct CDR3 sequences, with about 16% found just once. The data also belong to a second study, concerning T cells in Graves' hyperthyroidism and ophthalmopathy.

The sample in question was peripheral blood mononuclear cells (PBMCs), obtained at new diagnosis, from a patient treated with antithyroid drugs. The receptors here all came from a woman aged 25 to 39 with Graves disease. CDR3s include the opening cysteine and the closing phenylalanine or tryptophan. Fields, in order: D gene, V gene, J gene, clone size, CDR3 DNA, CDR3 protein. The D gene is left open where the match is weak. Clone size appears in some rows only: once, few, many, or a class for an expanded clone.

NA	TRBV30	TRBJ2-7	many	TGTGCCTGGAGCCGACAGTCCCCCTACGAGCAGTACTTC	CAWSRQSPYEQYF
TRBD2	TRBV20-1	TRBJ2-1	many	TGCAGTGCTAGAGGGCCGGGAGGGGCCTACAATGAGCAGTTCTTC	CSARGPGGAYNEQFF
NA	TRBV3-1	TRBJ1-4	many	TGTGCCAGCAGCCACGATGAAAAACTGTTTTTT	CASSHDEKLFF
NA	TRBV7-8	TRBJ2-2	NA	TGTGCCAGCAGCTCCCGGGACCCCTCTCCCGGGAACACCGGGGAGCTGTTTTTT	CASSSRDPSPGNTGELFF
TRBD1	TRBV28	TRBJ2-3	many	TGTGCCAGCAGTCCAATACCTTGGGACAGGGGCCGCTCCAATACGCAGTATTTT	CASSPIPWDRGRSNTQYF
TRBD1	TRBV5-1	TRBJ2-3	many	TGCGCCAGCAGTCGCACGTCCGGACAGGGGGAATCGGATACGCAGTATTTT	CASSRTSGQGESDTQYF
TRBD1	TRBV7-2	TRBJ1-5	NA	TGTGCCAGCAGTCCTCCGGGACAGCTTAATCAGCCCCAGCATTTT	CASSPPGQLNQPQHF
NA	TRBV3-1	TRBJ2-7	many	TGTGCCAGCAGCCCAGGGGTCTACGAGCAGTACTTC	CASSPGVYEQYF
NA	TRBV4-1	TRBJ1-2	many	TGCGCCAGCAGCCAAGATTCCCTTTTGGACTATGGCTACACCTTC	CASSQDSLLDYGYTF
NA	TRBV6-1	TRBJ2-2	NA	TGTGCCAGCAGCGGTCAGCGCCATGGGGAGCTGTTTTTT	CASSGQRHGELFF
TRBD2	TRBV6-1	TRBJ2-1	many	TGTGCCAGCTCGACTAGCGGGAGCCCCTACAATGAGCAGTTCTTC	CASSTSGSPYNEQFF
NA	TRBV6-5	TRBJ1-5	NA	TGTGCCAGCAGTTCCAGGACCCAGCCCCAGCATTTT	CASSSRTQPQHF
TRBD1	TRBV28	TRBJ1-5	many	TGTGCCAGCAGTCCGAGCCACAGGGGTCAGCCCCAGCATTTT	CASSPSHRGQPQHF
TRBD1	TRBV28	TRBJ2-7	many	TGTGCCAGCAGGCCGGGGACAGGGAACTCCTACGAGCAGTACTTC	CASRPGTGNSYEQYF
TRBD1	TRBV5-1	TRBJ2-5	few	TGCGCCACTACGACAGGGTTCGTCGGAGAGACCCAGTACTTC	CATTTGFVGETQYF
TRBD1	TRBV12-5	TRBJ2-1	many	TGTGCTAGTGCCACGACAGGGGTCATGCACAATGAGCAGTTCTTC	CASATTGVMHNEQFF
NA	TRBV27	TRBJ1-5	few	TGTGCCAGCAACTTTGGACGTAATAGCAATCAGCCCCAGCATTTT	CASNFGRNSNQPQHF
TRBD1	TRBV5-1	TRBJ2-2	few	TGCGCCAGCAGTTCAAGACAGGGCTCCGGAGGGGAGCTGTTTTTT	CASSSRQGSGGELFF
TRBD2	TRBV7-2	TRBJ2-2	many	TGTGCCAGCAGCCTGAAGACTAGCGGGGTGAACACCGGGGAGCTGTTTTTT	CASSLKTSGVNTGELFF
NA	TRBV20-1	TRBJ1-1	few	TGCAGTGCAGAGGGACCTAGTGAAGCTTTCTTT	CSAEGPSEAFF
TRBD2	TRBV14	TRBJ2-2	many	TGTGCCAGCCGGCCGGCGAGCGGGAGAGGTATCGGGGAGCTGTTTTTT	CASRPASGRGIGELFF
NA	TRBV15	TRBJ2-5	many	TGTGCCACCAGCAGAGAGGGGCGGGAGACCCAGTACTTC	CATSREGRETQYF
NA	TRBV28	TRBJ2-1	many	TGTGCCAGCAGTTTAATGGCGGAGACTGGCGATGAGCAGTTCTTC	CASSLMAETGDEQFF
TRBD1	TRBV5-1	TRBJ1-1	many	TGCGCCGGCAGCGTCAGGACAGGGGACACTGAAGCTTTCTTT	CAGSVRTGDTEAFF
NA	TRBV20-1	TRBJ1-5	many	TGCAGTGCCCTCACGAAGGGAAGTCAGCCCCAGCATTTT	CSALTKGSQPQHF
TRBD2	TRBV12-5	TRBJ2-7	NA	TGTGCTAGTCAGCGGGAGAGGGGCTACGAGCAGTACTTC	CASQRERGYEQYF
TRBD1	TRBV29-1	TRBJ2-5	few	TGCAGCGTTGATTCGGACAGGGGGAGACAAGAGACCCAGTACTTC	CSVDSDRGRQETQYF
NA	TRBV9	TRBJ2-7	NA	TGTGCCAGCAGCGTCACTGGGCAGGGAGGCTACGAGCAGTACTTC	CASSVTGQGGYEQYF
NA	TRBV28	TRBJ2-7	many	TGTGCCAGCAGTTTATCGCTGAACCTATACGAGCAGTACTTC	CASSLSLNLYEQYF
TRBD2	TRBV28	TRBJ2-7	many	TGTGCCAGCAGTTTCGGCGGTGCGGGAGGGCCTCCCTACGAGCAGTACTTC	CASSFGGAGGPPYEQYF
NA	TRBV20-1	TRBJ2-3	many	TGCAGTGCTCCTCGAGGGCGAAGCACAGATACGCAGTATTTT	CSAPRGRSTDTQYF
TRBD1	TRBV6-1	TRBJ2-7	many	TGTGCCAGCAGCTCTCTGGGGACAGGGAAATTGAGCTACGAGCAGTACTTC	CASSSLGTGKLSYEQYF
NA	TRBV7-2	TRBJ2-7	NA	TGTGCCAGCAGCTTAGGGTACCAATACGAGCAGTACTTC	CASSLGYQYEQYF
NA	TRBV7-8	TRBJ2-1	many	TGTGCCAGCAGCCAAACACTAGTAAGCAACAATGAGCAGTTCTTC	CASSQTLVSNNEQFF
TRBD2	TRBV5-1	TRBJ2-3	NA	TGCGCCAGCAGCTTGGAGGGCGGGAGTTTGAATACGCAGTATTTT	CASSLEGGSLNTQYF
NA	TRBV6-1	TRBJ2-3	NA	TGTGCCACCCATCCATCGGGTACAGATACGCAGTATTTT	CATHPSGTDTQYF
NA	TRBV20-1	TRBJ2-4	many	TGCAGTGCACCACGGGGCGGGGAAGCCAAAAACATTCAGTACTTC	CSAPRGGEAKNIQYF
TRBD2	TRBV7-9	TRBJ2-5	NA	TGTGCCAGCAGCTTAGCGGGAGGGGAGGAGACCCAGTACTTC	CASSLAGGEETQYF
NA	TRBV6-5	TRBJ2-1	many	TGTGCCAGCAGTTACTCGAGTAGGTTTCCTTACAATGAGCAGTTCTTC	CASSYSSRFPYNEQFF
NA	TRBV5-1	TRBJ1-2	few	TGCGCCAGCACTGGACAGCCCTCTAACTATGGCTACACCTTC	CASTGQPSNYGYTF
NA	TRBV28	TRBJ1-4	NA	TGTGCCACCGCGACGTATGAAAAACTGTTTTTT	CATATYEKLFF
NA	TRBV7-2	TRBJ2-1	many	TGTGCCAGCAGCCTGAGACTAGACAATGAGCAGTTCTTC	CASSLRLDNEQFF
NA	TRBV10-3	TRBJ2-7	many	TGTGCCATCAGTGAGGGACTGATCTACGAGCAGTACTTC	CAISEGLIYEQYF
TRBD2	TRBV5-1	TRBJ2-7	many	TGTGCCAGCAGCTTGGGGACTACTTACGAGCAGTACTTC	CASSLGTTYEQYF
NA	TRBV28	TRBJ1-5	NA	TGTGCCACATCGACGGGTAGCAATCAGCCCCAGCATTTT	CATSTGSNQPQHF